Given below is one TCR beta chain in context. Its antigen is unknown. This entry is derived from a study of PD-1 blockade in classical Hodgkin lymphoma. Overall study context: With a 2-week interval, patients received intravenous nivolumab at 3 mg/kg. The study's findings and limits: Those starting nivolumab under 1 year post-ASCT were excluded. What caused the repertoire differences, perhaps disease activity or prior therapy, remains undefined.

Trimming shortened V by 6 bases and J by 3 bases, and 15 bases separated the two germline ends. Germline V gene data show CDR1 as MNHEY and CDR2 as SVGAGI. The CDR3 has 14 residues. The time point denotes: cycle 4 day 1 (C4D1), after five to seven weeks of nivolumab. Brentuximab vedotin exposure varied among the patients, all of whom had relapsed after autologous stem cell transplantation. Best overall response was complete response, partial response or progressive disease in these relapsed/refractory classical Hodgkin lymphoma patients. TCRdb's copy holds only in-frame clones and misses some; the assay was immunoSEQ multiplex PCR. Here the sample spans over 50,000 clones, nearly 90% being singletons.

The receptor was derived from a human donor with classical Hodgkin lymphoma. The source material was peripheral blood mononuclear cells (PBMCs), sampled before the fourth cycle of nivolumab. The rearrangement joins TRBV6-5 to TRBJ2-7; no firm D call. The CDR3 region is CASRMDGESYEQYF. The CDR3 nucleotides are TGTGCCAGCAGAATGGACGGAGAAAGCTACGAGCAGTACTTC.